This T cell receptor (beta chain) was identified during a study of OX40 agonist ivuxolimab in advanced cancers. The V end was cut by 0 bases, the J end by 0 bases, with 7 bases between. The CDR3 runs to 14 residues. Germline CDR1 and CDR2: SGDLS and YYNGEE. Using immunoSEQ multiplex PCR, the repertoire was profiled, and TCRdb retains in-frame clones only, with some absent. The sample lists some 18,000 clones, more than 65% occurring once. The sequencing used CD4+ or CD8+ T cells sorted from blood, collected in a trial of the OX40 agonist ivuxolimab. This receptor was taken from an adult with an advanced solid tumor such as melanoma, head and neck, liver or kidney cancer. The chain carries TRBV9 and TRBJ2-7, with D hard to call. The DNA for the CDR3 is TGTGCCAGCAGCGTAGGCGGTAACTCCTACGAGCAGTACTTC. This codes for CASSVGGNSYEQYF.